Following are 2 T cell receptor beta chains from one sample sequenced in a study of regulatory dendritic cells for organ transplantation. Using immunoSEQ multiplex PCR, the repertoire was profiled, and TCRdb retains in-frame clones only, with some absent. The sample includes 30,000 to 40,000 clones, around 90% of them seen just once. Sequenced: naive CD8+ T cells from blood. This sample's subset: CD45RA+ naive T cells. Every receptor here comes from a human donor in good health.

The chain joins TRBV28 to TRBJ2-7; TRBD2 matches at 12 bases. V gave up 3 bases and J gave up 4 bases; unmatched junction bases: 4. The germline V gene encodes CDR1 MDHEN and CDR2 SYDVKM. The CDR3 covers 15 residues. The CDR3 loop reads CASSFGLAGGYEQYF. In nucleotides, the CDR3 is TGTGCCAGCAGTTTCGGGCTAGCGGGAGGGTACGAGCAGTACTTC.

The table lists this clone with a count of one. V gene TRBV4-2 combines with J gene TRBJ2-7; D is uncertain. V lost 0 bases and J lost 1, with 4 bases in between. This CDR3 has 13 amino acids. Germline-derived CDR1 and CDR2 are LGHNA and YNFKEQ. CDR3 DNA sequence: TGTGCCAGCAGCCAAGACATTTCCTACGAGCAGTACTTC. As protein: CASSQDISYEQYF.